The rows below give T cell receptor beta chains drawn from one sample of a study of blood T cells in healthy people across ages. MiXCR, applied by TCRdb to the 5' RACE reads, yields one record per CDR3 protein. Of over 450,000 distinct CDR3 sequences in the sample, 24% were seen once. This same sample was also part of a study on T cells of mothers and their children.

Specimen: blood. Source of these receptors: a boy between 10 and 17 years old in good health. Each CDR3 is given with its conserved first and last residue. The D gene is left open where the match is weak. The listing skips clone size in some rows; elsewhere it reads once, few, many or a size class.

TRBD1 TRBJ2-7 TRBV10-3 15 - TGTGCCATCACGGACTCGGACAGGGGTACCTACGAGCAGTACTTC CAITDSDRGTYEQYF
TRBD2 TRBJ2-7 TRBV5-1 16 - TGCGCCAGCAGCTTGGGACTAGCGGGAGGATTCAACGAGCAGTACTTC CASSLGLAGGFNEQYF
- TRBJ1-2 TRBV7-2 11 - TGTGCCAGCAGCTCGTGCTGTGGCTGCACCTTC CASSSCCGCTF
- TRBJ2-1 TRBV29-1 10 - TGCAGCGTACGCCTAGGTGAGCAGTTCTTC CSVRLGEQFF
TRBD1 TRBJ2-5 TRBV7-9 16 many TGTGCCAGCAGCTTATGGGGGACAGAATCCCAAGAGACCCAGTACTTC CASSLWGTESQETQYF
- TRBJ2-3 TRBV9 16 few TGTGCCAGCAGCACGGGGGTCCGGACGGGCACAGATACGCAGTATTTT CASSTGVRTGTDTQYF
TRBD2 TRBJ2-1 TRBV30 16 - TGTGCCTGGAGTGTACTAGCGGGGGGCTCCTACAATGAGCAGTTCTTC CAWSVLAGGSYNEQFF
TRBD1 TRBJ2-4 TRBV5-6 13 few TGTGCCAGCAGCTGGGGACAGCGAAACATTCAGTACTTC CASSWGQRNIQYF
TRBD2 TRBJ2-5 TRBV7-2 19 - TGTGCCAGCAGCTTAGCTTTCCGGGCTAGCGGGGGCCCAAGAGAGACCCAGTACTTC CASSLAFRASGGPRETQYF
TRBD1 TRBJ2-2 TRBV7-8 17 - TGTGCCAGCAGCTTATCGGGGACAGGGGGGAGCACCGGGGAGCTGTTTTTT CASSLSGTGGSTGELFF
TRBD1 TRBJ1-2 TRBV10-3 14 few TGTGCCATCAGTGGGACAGGGTTCGACTATGGCTACACCTTC CAISGTGFDYGYTF
- TRBJ2-4 TRBV18 14 - TGTGCCAGCTCGTCCCCGGGACCTCAAAACATTCAGTGCTTC CASSSPGPQNIQCF
- TRBJ2-5 TRBV7-2 13 few TGTGCCAGCAGCTCCGGTCCCATGGAGACCCAGTACTTC CASSSGPMETQYF
TRBD1 TRBJ1-5 TRBV28 17 - TGTGCCAGCAGTTTATGGGACAGGGCCAAAGCAAGACAGCCCCAGCATTTT CASSLWDRAKARQPQHF
- TRBJ2-7 TRBV18 13 few TGTGCCAGCTCAGCACACGGGGATGGCGAGCAGTACTTC CASSAHGDGEQYF
- TRBJ2-7 TRBV7-9 15 few TGTGCCAGCAGCTTAGTTGGGATAGGTTCGTACGAGCAGTACTTC CASSLVGIGSYEQYF
- TRBJ2-1 TRBV12-3/TRBV12-4 13 many TGTGCCAGTACTCAGGGTACCTACAATGAGCAGTTCTTC CASTQGTYNEQFF
- TRBJ2-1 TRBV5-6 14 - TGTGCCAGCAGCTTGGCTTTAATACACAATGAGCAGTTCTTC CASSLALIHNEQFF
TRBD1 TRBJ1-4 TRBV7-8 15 few TGTGCCAGCAGCTATAACAGGGGGCGCAGTGAAAAACTGTTTTTT CASSYNRGRSEKLFF
- TRBJ1-1 TRBV7-9 15 few TGTGCCAGCAGCTTAGAGGTAGGCCGGAACACTGAAGCTTTCTTT CASSLEVGRNTEAFF
- TRBJ1-3 TRBV4-2 16 - TGTGCCAGCAGCCAAGAGAGCGGGGCGTCTGGAAACACCATATATTTT CASSQESGASGNTIYF
- TRBJ2-5 TRBV6-2/TRBV6-3 16 few TGTGCCAGCAGTTACTCGTTTCGGAGTGCTGCCGAGACCCAGTACTTC CASSYSFRSAAETQYF
TRBD1 TRBJ1-1 TRBV6-1 13 - TGTGCCAGCCGGGACAGGGTAGGAACTGAAGCTTTCTTT CASRDRVGTEAFF
- TRBJ2-7 TRBV25-1 14 few TGTGCCAGCAGTGGGGACCCCCGCTCCTACGAGCAGTACTTC CASSGDPRSYEQYF
- TRBJ2-2 TRBV20-1 15 few TGCAGTGTCAAAGGGAGGGACAGGTCAACCGGGGAGCTGTTTTTT CSVKGRDRSTGELFF
TRBD2 TRBJ2-5 TRBV7-2 15 - TGTGCCAGCAGCTTCGAGGGACTAGCCGATGAGACCCAGTACTTC CASSFEGLADETQYF
TRBD1 TRBJ2-5 TRBV7-8 15 few TGTGCCAGCAGCGGCAGGGACAGGGACCCAGAGACCCAGTACTTC CASSGRDRDPETQYF
TRBD1 TRBJ2-7 TRBV12-3/TRBV12-4 15 - TGTGCCAGCAGCCTAACCGGGACAGGGTATTTCGAGCAGTACTTC CASSLTGTGYFEQYF
- TRBJ2-1 TRBV4-1 16 - TGCGCCAGCAGCCAAGATCGAAACAGGGTTGGGGATGAGCAGTTCTTC CASSQDRNRVGDEQFF
- TRBJ2-3 TRBV6-6 12 few TGTGCCAGCAGCGACGGTACAGATACGCAGTATTTT CASSDGTDTQYF
TRBD2 TRBJ2-5 TRBV15 17 few TGTGCCACCAGCAGAGATCGTAGTTCCGGGGGGGTCGGGACCCAGTACTTC CATSRDRSSGGVGTQYF
- TRBJ2-6 TRBV7-2 17 few TGTGCCAGCAGCCCCCAAGTAGAGCACTCTGGGGCCAACGTCCTGACTTTC CASSPQVEHSGANVLTF
- TRBJ2-1 TRBV5-1 19 - TGCGCCAGCAGCTTGGCCCCACTTGAGAGGATAATGGCTGGCAATGAGCAGTTCTTC CASSLAPLERIMAGNEQFF
TRBD2 TRBJ2-7 TRBV20-1 14 few TGCAGTGCTAGAGGGCTAGCGGGGCCCTACGAGCAGTACTTC CSARGLAGPYEQYF
- TRBJ2-2 TRBV9 15 few TGTGCCAGCAGCTCAAGAAGGACGAACACCGGGGAGCTGTTTTTT CASSSRRTNTGELFF
TRBD2 TRBJ2-2 TRBV28 17 - TGTGCCAGCAGTTTCAGGCTAGCGGGGGATCGCGTCGGGGAGCTGTTTTTT CASSFRLAGDRVGELFF
TRBD1 TRBJ1-6 TRBV7-9 15 few TGTGCCAGCAGCTCCGGACAGGGGGTAAATTCACCCCTCCACTTT CASSSGQGVNSPLHF
TRBD1 TRBJ2-5 TRBV12-3/TRBV12-4 15 few TGTGCCAGCAGCCCACTGGGACAGGGGAAAGAGACCCAGTACTTC CASSPLGQGKETQYF
TRBD1 TRBJ1-5 TRBV6-2/TRBV6-3 17 few TGTGCCAGCAGTACTCCCGACGGACAGGGCCCGAGAGGGCCCCAGCATTTT CASSTPDGQGPRGPQHF
TRBD2 TRBJ2-3 TRBV5-6 16 - TGTGCCAGCAGCGTAAACGGACTAGCGGAGATAGATACGCAGTATTTT CASSVNGLAEIDTQYF
TRBD2 TRBJ2-4 TRBV5-1 19 - TGCGCCAGCAGCTTGGGAGAGAGCGGGAGGGCCAGGGCCAAAAACATTCAGTACTTC CASSLGESGRARAKNIQYF
- TRBJ2-1 TRBV11-2 11 - TGTGCCAGCAGCTTAAGATACACACAGTTCTTC CASSLRYTQFF
TRBD2 TRBJ2-5 TRBV11-3 16 few TGTGCCAGCAGTTACGGACTAGCGGGAGTTAGGGAGACCCAGTACTTC CASSYGLAGVRETQYF
- TRBJ2-5 TRBV28 12 few TGTGCCAGCAGGAACCCCAGGGCTCTCCAGTACTTC CASRNPRALQYF
TRBD1 TRBJ2-5 TRBV29-1 15 few TGCAGCGTTGCTACCCGGACAGGGGGCGCCGAGACCCAGTACTTC CSVATRTGGAETQYF
TRBD2 TRBJ2-7 TRBV28 14 few TGTGCCAGCAGATTAGCGGGAGGATTGTACGAGCAGTACTTC CASRLAGGLYEQYF
- TRBJ2-7 TRBV28 15 few TGTGCCAGCAGTGCCCAATGGACAGCTCAAAGGGAGCAGTACTTC CASSAQWTAQREQYF
- TRBJ2-7 TRBV4-2 15 - TGTGCCAGCAGCCAAGTGGCGACTCAAGGTCACGAGCAGTACTTC CASSQVATQGHEQYF
TRBD1 TRBJ2-1 TRBV20-1 12 - TGCAGTGCCGACGGACAGGGCAATGAGCAGTTCTTC CSADGQGNEQFF
TRBD1 TRBJ2-1 TRBV20-1 14 few TGCAGTGCTACCATGGGACAGGGCTACAATGAGCAGTTCTTC CSATMGQGYNEQFF